Below are 9 T cell receptor beta chains sequenced from a single sample in a study of blood T cell repertoires in COVID-19. Repertoires were generated with immunoSEQ multiplex PCR, while TCRdb's copy carries only in-frame clones and drops some. This table holds 210,000 or so clones, roughly 85% found once. Input material: PBMCs or T cells enriched from blood (not recorded which). These receptors were collected from a woman aged 50 to 65 who had been exposed to COVID-19.

V is TRBV2 and J is TRBJ1-1, with 8 bases that match TRBD1. The CDR3 totals 14 residues. CDR1 and CDR2 from the germline V gene are SNHLY and FYNNEI. Trimming cost V 7 bases and J 7 bases; bases outside gene matches: 11. CDR3 in amino acids: CASTIKGGTGEAFF. The CDR3 DNA sequence: TGTGCCAGCACTATAAAGGGGGGGACAGGTGAAGCTTTCTTT.

This clone showed up just once. The V gene is TRBV5-1, the J gene TRBJ2-2, with no clear D. The V gene lost 0 bases and the J gene lost 3 bases, with 6 bases spanning the gap. Germline CDR1 SGHRS, CDR2 YFSETQ. The CDR3 runs 14 residues. CDR3 amino acids: CASSLGHDTGELFF. The CDR3 DNA reads as TGCGCCAGCAGCTTGGGACACGACACCGGGGAGCTGTTTTTT.

The rearrangement uses TRBV30 and TRBJ2-7, with a weak D call TRBD2 (6 bases). Between the trimmed V and J ends, which lost 4 bases and 5 bases, there was a span of 18 bases. Germline V gene lookup returns CDR1 GTSNPN and CDR2 SVGIG (reference sequence). The CDR3 sequence is 14 residues long. CDR3 nucleotides: TGTGCCTGGACGCCGGGACTGGGCGGGGACGAGCAGTACTTC. Protein: CAWTPGLGGDEQYF.

The chain recombines TRBV6-5 with TRBJ2-2; 8 bases are a match to TRBD1. This CDR3 contains 14 residues. Germline V gene data show CDR1 as MNHEY and CDR2 as SVGAGI. V lost 8 bases to trimming and J lost 8 bases; unmatched junction nucleotides: 10. The CDR3 region has the DNA TGTGCCAGCTCAATCAGGGGGCCCTGGGGGGAGCTGTTTTTT. Residues: CASSIRGPWGELFF.

The chain combines TRBV10-2 with TRBJ2-1, with 8 bases fitting TRBD2. CDR1 is WSHSY and CDR2 is SAAADI in the germline V gene. Trimming took 7 bases from V and 0 from J; bases not matched to a gene: 8. The CDR3 length is 16 residues. The CDR3 here is CASTSGSGSSYNEQFF. In nucleotides, the CDR3 is TGCGCCAGCACCTCGGGGAGCGGGAGCTCCTACAATGAGCAGTTCTTC.

The CDR3 loop reads CASSIKSAGGATNEKLFF. The CDR3 coding sequence is TGTGCCAGTAGTATAAAATCTGCCGGAGGGGCGACTAATGAAAAACTGTTTTTT. The rearrangement joins TRBV19 to TRBJ1-4, with TRBD1 as a possible D gene (5 bases). This CDR3 region has 18 residues. Germline lookup yields CDR1 LNHDA and CDR2 SQIVND (reference sequence). V lost 2 bases and J lost 2, with 18 bases in between.

CDR3 bases: TGTGCCAGCAGCCCTAGCGGGGGGGCCTCTGGTGCAGATACGCAGTATTTT. It is translated as CASSPSGGASGADTQYF. The rearrangement links TRBV7-6 to TRBJ2-3, with TRBD2 identical over 12 bases. The CDR3 is 17 amino acids. Unmatched junction bases numbered 10, after V lost 5 bases and J lost 4 bases. Germline lookup yields CDR1 SGHVS and CDR2 FNYEAQ. The variable domain in full, with the rest retrieved from reference TRBV7-6 and TRBJ2-3, is GAGVSQSPRYKVTKRGQDVALRCDPISGHVSLYWYRQALGQGPEFLTYFNYEAQQDKSGLPNDRFSAERPEGSISTLTIQRTEQRDSAMYRCASSPSGGASGADTQYFGPGTRLTVL.

This rearrangement joins TRBV15 to TRBJ1-4; 7 nucleotides match TRBD1. Trimming took 1 base from V and 2 from J; bases not matched to a gene: 13. The CDR3 runs to 19 residues. Germline values: CDR1 LNHNV, CDR2 YYDKDF (reference sequence). The CDR3 nucleotides read TGTGCCACCAGCAGAGCTCTAAAGGGACAGCCGGGGACTAATGAAAAACTGTTTTTT. Amino acids: CATSRALKGQPGTNEKLFF.

The chain joins TRBV29-1 to TRBJ2-5; possible D gene TRBD2, 5 bases. There are 12 residues in the CDR3. The germline CDR1 and CDR2 sequences are SQVTM and ANQGSEA. Trimming took off 7 bases at V and 5 bases at J, with 14 bases between the two ends. The CDR3 bases are TGCAGCGCCGTACTAGATTCTGAGACCCAGTACTTC. Translation: CSAVLDSETQYF.